The rows below give T cell receptor beta chains drawn from one sample of a study of blood T cell repertoires in COVID-19. The data were produced by immunoSEQ multiplex PCR, yet TCRdb's version contains in-frame clones alone and is incomplete. The table includes 250,000 to 350,000 clones, 88% detected once. Sequencing was carried out using PBMCs or T cells enriched from blood (not recorded which). The receptors shown here come from a woman in her 30s who had recovered from COVID-19. CDR3s include the opening cysteine and the closing phenylalanine or tryptophan. Each record gives: CDR3 DNA, CDR3 protein, D gene, J gene, clone size, V gene. A D gene is named only where the DNA matches it firmly. Rows may omit the clone size; those that give it use once, few, many or a size class.

TGCGCCAGCAGCTTGATCGGGGTCGGGGAGCTGTTTTTT | CASSLIGVGELFF | . | TRBJ2-2 | . | TRBV5-1
TGTGCCAGCAGTTTCCCCTCGGCTAGCGGGGATCCGAACACCGGGGAGCTGTTTTTT | CASSFPSASGDPNTGELFF | TRBD2 | TRBJ2-2 | many | TRBV7-9
TGCAGCGCCCCTTCCTACAATGAGCAGTTCTTC | CSAPSYNEQFF | . | TRBJ2-1 | . | TRBV29-1
TGCGCCAGCAGTGACTATACTGAAGCTTTCTTT | CASSDYTEAFF | . | TRBJ1-1 | . | TRBV10-2
TGTGCCAGCAGCCCAAGGACAGCCTCCTACACTGAAGCTTTCTTT | CASSPRTASYTEAFF | . | TRBJ1-1 | once | TRBV9
TGTGCCACCAGCAGAGATGCACAGGCCCCGAACACCGGGGAGCTGTTTTTT | CATSRDAQAPNTGELFF | . | TRBJ2-2 | . | TRBV15
TGTGCCAGAAGCGGAACGCGCGGGGCGGGGGGCTATAATGAGCAGTTCTTC | CARSGTRGAGGYNEQFF | TRBD2 | TRBJ2-1 | . | TRBV5-3
TGTGCCAGCAGCACTTTCCAGGGGAACGAGCAGTACTTC | CASSTFQGNEQYF | . | TRBJ2-7 | . | TRBV7-2
TGTGCCAGCAGCTTAGGGACTACCTGGAGGTACAATGAGCAGTTCTTC | CASSLGTTWRYNEQFF | . | TRBJ2-1 | . | TRBV7-2
TGTGCCAGCAGCTTGGATTTCCGGGGGGCTGGGGCCAACGTCCTGACTTTC | CASSLDFRGAGANVLTF | TRBD2 | TRBJ2-6 | . | TRBV5-4
TGTGCCAGCAGTTTAACGGGAGAGCGGTACAATGAGCAGTTCTTC | CASSLTGERYNEQFF | . | TRBJ2-1 | . | TRBV28
TGTGCCAGCAGCTTAGTCGCGACAGGGGGAGATGGCTACACCTTC | CASSLVATGGDGYTF | TRBD1 | TRBJ1-2 | . | TRBV7-9
TGTGCCAGCTCACCCACCCCCCCAGGGGCCAGGAACACTGAAGCTTTCTTT | CASSPTPPGARNTEAFF | . | TRBJ1-1 | . | TRBV18
TGCAGTGCTAGGGGAGACAATGAGCAGTTCTTC | CSARGDNEQFF | . | TRBJ2-1 | . | TRBV20-1
TGTGCCAGCAGCGGACATACAGCCCTGGGTGAAAAACTGTTTTTT | CASSGHTALGEKLFF | . | TRBJ1-4 | . | TRBV28
TGTGCCAGCAGCTCCGGGACAAACTATGGCTACACCTTC | CASSSGTNYGYTF | . | TRBJ1-2 | . | TRBV28
TGTGCCAGCAGTAACCAGGGTCGATATGGCTACACCTTC | CASSNQGRYGYTF | . | TRBJ1-2 | few | TRBV6-5
TGTGCCAGCAGACCCCTAGCCCACTCCTACGAGCAGTACTTC | CASRPLAHSYEQYF | . | TRBJ2-7 | . | TRBV6-5
TGTGCCAGCAGCCAAGAGAGGAGGGGGCTAGCGGGAACCTACGAGCAGTACTTC | CASSQERRGLAGTYEQYF | TRBD2 | TRBJ2-7 | . | TRBV3-1/TRBV3-2
TGTGCCAGTAGTGGACAGTTCCTAGCGGGGGGGAGCGGAGAGACCCAGTACTTC | CASSGQFLAGGSGETQYF | TRBD2 | TRBJ2-5 | . | TRBV19
TGTGCCAGCAGTTTTGGTCCTGACAGGGCCAACTATGGCTACACCTTC | CASSFGPDRANYGYTF | TRBD1 | TRBJ1-2 | . | TRBV6-5
TGTGCCAGCAGAGATGTACAGGGCTTCAGCACCGAGCAGTACTTC | CASRDVQGFSTEQYF | . | TRBJ2-7 | . | TRBV6-5
TGTGCCAGCAGGCTTGAGCGGGAGGTTTACAATGAGCAGTTCTTC | CASRLEREVYNEQFF | TRBD2 | TRBJ2-1 | . | TRBV2
TGTGCCAGCAGTTTAATCTCGGGATATCAGCCCCAGCATTTT | CASSLISGYQPQHF | . | TRBJ1-5 | . | TRBV28
TGTGCCAGCAGCCAACCTAGGAGCAGCTCTCACAATGAGCAGTTCTTC | CASSQPRSSSHNEQFF | . | TRBJ2-1 | . | TRBV3-1/TRBV3-2
TGTGCCAGCCTATCGGGACAGATTATGTTCGCGAACACCGGGGAGCTGTTTTTT | CASLSGQIMFANTGELFF | TRBD1 | TRBJ2-2 | . | TRBV19
TGTGCCAGCAGCCAAGAGGTCAGGTTGAATGAGCAGTTCTTC | CASSQEVRLNEQFF | . | TRBJ2-1 | . | TRBV3-1/TRBV3-2
TGTGCCAGCAGCCCCCGGACAGAGTTCGTGTATACGCAGTATTTT | CASSPRTEFVYTQYF | . | TRBJ2-3 | . | TRBV3-1/TRBV3-2
TGTGCCAGCTCTGCCGGGACAGGGGTCTACGAGCAGTACTTC | CASSAGTGVYEQYF | TRBD1 | TRBJ2-7 | . | TRBV18
TGCGCCAGCAGCTTGGAAGCATCCGGGATCTCTCGCGAGCAGTACTTC | CASSLEASGISREQYF | . | TRBJ2-7 | . | TRBV5-1
TGCAGCGTTACTCCTCCCGGGAACACTGAAGCTTTCTTT | CSVTPPGNTEAFF | . | TRBJ1-1 | . | TRBV29-1
TGTGCCAGCAGTTTAGGGCCTTTTTACGAGCAGTACTTC | CASSLGPFYEQYF | . | TRBJ2-7 | . | TRBV27
TGCGCCAGCAGCCTGGTTTTAGGGACTAGCGGGAGAGGGGCCTACAATGAGCAGTTCTTC | CASSLVLGTSGRGAYNEQFF | TRBD2 | TRBJ2-1 | . | TRBV5-1
TGCGCCAGCAGCCAAGAGCGAACATCGTCTAGAGTCTATGGCTACACCTTC | CASSQERTSSRVYGYTF | . | TRBJ1-2 | . | TRBV4-3
TGCAGCGTTAAGTCCGGGACAGCCAGTGGAGCTTTCTTT | CSVKSGTASGAFF | TRBD1 | TRBJ1-1 | once | TRBV29-1
TGTGCCAGCAGCGGAACAGGGAGCTCCTACAATGAGCAGTTCTTC | CASSGTGSSYNEQFF | . | TRBJ2-1 | . | TRBV7-3
TGTGCCAGCAGCGTGGACACAAGGGAGACCCAGTACTTC | CASSVDTRETQYF | . | TRBJ2-5 | few | TRBV9
TGTGCCAGCAGCTCCGGAGGGACCCAGCATTTT | CASSSGGTQHF | . | TRBJ1-5 | . | TRBV7-2
TGTGCCAGCAGCCTTTTGGGTACGACAGGGGTAGGGCAGCCCCAGCATTTT | CASSLLGTTGVGQPQHF | TRBD1 | TRBJ1-5 | once | TRBV3-1/TRBV3-2
TGTGCCACCAGAGGGACAGGGAGTGGAGGCTACACCTTC | CATRGTGSGGYTF | TRBD1 | TRBJ1-2 | . | TRBV24-1